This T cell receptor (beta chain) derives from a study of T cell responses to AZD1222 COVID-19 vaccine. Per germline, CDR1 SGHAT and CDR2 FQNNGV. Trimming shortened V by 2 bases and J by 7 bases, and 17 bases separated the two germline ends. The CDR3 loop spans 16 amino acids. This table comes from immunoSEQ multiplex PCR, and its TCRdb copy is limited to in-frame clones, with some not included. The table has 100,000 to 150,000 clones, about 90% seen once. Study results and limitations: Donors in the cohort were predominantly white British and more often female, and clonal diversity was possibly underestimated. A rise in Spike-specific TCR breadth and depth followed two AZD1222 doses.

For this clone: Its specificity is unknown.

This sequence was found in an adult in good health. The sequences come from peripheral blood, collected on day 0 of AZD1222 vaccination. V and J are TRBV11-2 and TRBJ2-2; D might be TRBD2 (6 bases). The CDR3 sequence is CASSLREGLTGGELFF. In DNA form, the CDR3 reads TGTGCCAGCAGCTTACGGGAAGGACTAACGGGCGGGGAGCTGTTTTTT.